This note documents a single TCR beta chain sequence. Germline V lookup: CDR1 SGHDT, CDR2 YYEEEE. This CDR3 spans 14 amino acids. The ends were cut back, 0 bases at V and 2 bases at J, with 6 bases in the middle. These data originate in a study of T cells after somatic rescue of genetic block. Libraries were prepared by immunoSEQ multiplex PCR; TCRdb keeps only in-frame clonotypes and omits some of them. The sample lists tens of thousands of clones; approximately 91% were seen once. The receptor was derived from a man aged 25 to 40. Sequences were obtained from peripheral blood mononuclear cells (PBMCs). The chain uses TRBV5-6 and TRBJ1-5; D is ambiguous. CDR3 coding DNA: TGTGCCAGCAGCTTGGGCGAGCGCAATCAGCCCCAGCATTTT. Translated, it gives CASSLGERNQPQHF. Combining the CDR3 with reference TRBV5-6 and TRBJ1-5 gives the whole variable domain DAGVTQSPTHLIKTRGQQVTLRCSPKSGHDTVSWYQQALGQGPQFIFQYYEEEERQRGNFPDRFSGHQFPNYSSELNVNALLLGDSALYLCASSLGERNQPQHFGDGTRLSIL.